This entry concerns a single T cell receptor beta chain. Its matching antigen is unknown. This record comes from a study of beta chain features in type 1 diabetes. Study overall: The examined sorted cells totaled 85 million to 120 million across samples.

Findings and limits, study-wide: Reads derived from cDNA could over-represent cells showing high TCR expression. A potential influence of HLA type upon TCRB rearrangement remained unresolved herein. It was possible that PCR favored shorter templates, equally so in patients and controls. Among all four CD4+ subsets, Type 1 diabetes patients had TCRB CDR3s that were moderately but significantly shorter.

The ends lost 1 base at V and 5 bases at J; junction bases unmatched: 6. This CDR3 comprises 15 residues. Germline CDR1 and CDR2: SGHTA and FQGNSA. The investigators reverse transcribed all of the isolated RNA, so they sequenced expressed TCRB transcripts. Repertoires were generated with immunoSEQ multiplex PCR, while TCRdb's copy carries only in-frame clones and drops some. The sample yields about 340,000 clones, over 7% seen once. The TCR sequence derives from a young man with type 1 diabetes. The sequencing input was central memory CD4+ T cells from blood. The rearrangement joins TRBV7-2 to TRBJ1-1; 8 bases are shared with TRBD1. The chain's CDR3 is CASSLGRQGATEAFF. The CDR3 bases are TGTGCCAGCAGCTTAGGGCGTCAGGGGGCTACTGAAGCTTTCTTT.